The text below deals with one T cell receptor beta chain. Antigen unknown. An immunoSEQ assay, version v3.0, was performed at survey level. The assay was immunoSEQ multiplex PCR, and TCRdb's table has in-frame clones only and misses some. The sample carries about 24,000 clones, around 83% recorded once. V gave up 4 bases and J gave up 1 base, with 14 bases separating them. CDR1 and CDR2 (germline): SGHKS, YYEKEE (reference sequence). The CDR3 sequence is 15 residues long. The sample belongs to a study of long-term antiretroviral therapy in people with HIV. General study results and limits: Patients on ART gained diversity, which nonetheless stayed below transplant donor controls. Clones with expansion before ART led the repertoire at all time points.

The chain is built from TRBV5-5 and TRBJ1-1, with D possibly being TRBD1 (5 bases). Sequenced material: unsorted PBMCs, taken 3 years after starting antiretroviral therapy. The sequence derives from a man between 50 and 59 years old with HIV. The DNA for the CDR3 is TGTGCCAGCAGCCCCTGGACAAGTCGGAACACTGAAGCTTTCTTT. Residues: CASSPWTSRNTEAFF.